This entry lists 10 T cell receptor beta chains sequenced from one sample in a study of cytomegalovirus exposure and HLA in healthy donors. The PCR had 60 Vbeta and 13 Jbeta primers. Measured with immunoSEQ multiplex PCR; TCRdb has only the in-frame clones, and not every one. Of under 200,000 clones in the sample, roughly 84% were seen once. Sample: PBMCs. The receptors shown here come from a male donor in good health and CMV-seronegative.

The V gene is TRBV11-2, the J gene TRBJ1-6, with 11 positions matching TRBD1. CDR1 is SGHAT, CDR2 FQNNGV, per germline. The CDR3 runs 15 residues. V was clipped by 7 bases and J by 8 bases; unmatched bases: 7. The CDR3 sequence: CASTKDRGHDSPLHF. Here the CDR3 DNA reads TGTGCCAGCACCAAGGACAGGGGGCACGATTCACCCCTCCACTTT.

This clone was detected only a few times. V usage is TRBV4-3 and J usage is TRBJ2-7; TRBD2 matches 10 bases. This CDR3 is built from 16 residues. Trimming took 0 bases from V and 6 from J; bases not matched to a gene: 8. The germline V gene has CDR1 LGHNA and CDR2 YSLEER. CDR3 sequence reads: CASSQEPSGGPGEQYF. Written as DNA, the CDR3 is TGCGCCAGCAGCCAAGAACCTAGCGGGGGCCCCGGCGAGCAGTACTTC.

J is TRBJ2-5 and V is TRBV6-1; weak D call: TRBD2 (5 bases). The V and J ends lost 7 bases and 3 bases respectively, with 9 bases between them. The CDR3 totals 12 residues. Per germline, CDR1 MNHNS and CDR2 SASEGT. CDR3: CASNSREETQYF. The CDR3 bases are TGTGCCAGCAATTCGAGGGAAGAGACCCAGTACTTC.

CDR3 sequence: CASSESLGALDTQYF. The CDR3 coding sequence is TGTGCCAGCAGTGAGTCCTTGGGGGCTTTAGATACGCAGTATTTT. The rearrangement uses TRBV2 and TRBJ2-3; D might be TRBD1 (6 bases). CDR3 length: 15 amino acids. Trimming left V 3 bases short and J 5 bases short, with 15 bases between. The germline V gene has CDR1 SNHLY and CDR2 FYNNEI.

The chain joins TRBV4-2 to TRBJ1-1, with TRBD1 identical over 8 bases. Germline CDR1 LGHNA, CDR2 YNFKEQ. CDR3 size: 16 residues. J gave up 1 base and V 1 base, and 5 bases lay outside the gene matches. The CDR3 sequence is CASSQVPGQGNTEAFF. Written as DNA, the CDR3 is TGTGCCAGCAGCCAAGTCCCCGGACAGGGGAACACTGAAGCTTTCTTT.

DNA for the CDR3: TGTGCCAGCAGCCAAGTAATGAACACTGAAGCTTTCTTT. Its translation is CASSQVMNTEAFF. The chain joins TRBV14 to TRBJ1-1; D is ambiguous. V lost 1 base and J 0 bases, leaving 3 bases between the germline ends. The CDR3 has 13 amino acids. Germline V lookup: CDR1 SGHDN, CDR2 FVKESK.

This clone was recorded a few times. The chain employs TRBV5-6 and TRBJ2-2; 8 bases are shared with TRBD2. The V gene's germline CDR1 is SGHDT and CDR2 YYEEEE. After removal of 4 bases from V and 4 bases from J, the junction contained 6 bases not matched to a gene. CDR3 length: 15 amino acids. CDR3 DNA: TGTGCCAGCAGCACACGGACTAGCCGCACCGGGGAGCTGTTTTTT. This translates into CASSTRTSRTGELFF.

This clone has only one observation. This sequence joins TRBV9 and TRBJ1-1; 10 bases map to TRBD1. V lost 3 bases, J lost 5 bases, and 4 bases stayed unmatched. This CDR3 has 14 amino acids. Germline lookup yields CDR1 SGDLS and CDR2 YYNGEE. CDR3 nucleotide sequence: TGTGCCAGCAGCGGAGACAGGGGGCGGACTGAAGCTTTCTTT. It specifies CASSGDRGRTEAFF.

This chain uses TRBV6-5 with TRBJ2-2, with a weak D call TRBD2 (6 bases). Germline values: CDR1 MNHEY, CDR2 SVGAGI. The CDR3 sequence is 14 residues long. Trimming shortened V by 5 bases and J by 6 bases, and 13 bases separated the two germline ends. Written as DNA, the CDR3 is TGTGCCAGCAGTGTCCCGGGAGCCCCCGGGGAGCTGTTTTTT. This codes for CASSVPGAPGELFF.

A note on this clone: Additional DNA sequences in this sample encode the identical CDR3. The chain uses TRBV13 and TRBJ2-2; 7 bases align to TRBD1. Trimming removed 1 base from V and 4 bases from J; junction bases left unmatched: 0. Germline V gene sequence: CDR1 PRHDT, CDR2 FYEKMQ (reference sequence). The CDR3 consists of 14 residues. The CDR3 bases are TGTGCCAGCAGCTTAGCAGGGGGCACCGGGGAGCTGTTTTTT. Amino acid sequence: CASSLAGGTGELFF.